This TCR beta chain was found in a study of cytomegalovirus exposure and HLA in healthy donors. This clone showed up just once. Its antigen is still unknown. Germline CDR1 LNHDA, CDR2 SQIVND (reference sequence). The CDR3 runs 12 residues. The V end was cut by 7 bases, the J end by 9 bases, with 13 bases between. Study-level points and caveats: Investigators reported approximately 150 TCR beta chains as tied to cytomegalovirus. Most TCR sequences were seen very rarely across donors, but some public TCRs occurred in many. In a later analysis, first-cohort TCR clusters were found to tend to co-occur in the approximately 120 validation repertoires.

Sequenced by immunoSEQ multiplex PCR; TCRdb stores in-frame clones only, minus some. Of 280,000 or so clones in the sample, more than 75% were seen once. Sequenced material: PBMCs. This clonotype was sampled from a woman between 18 and 29 years old in good health and CMV-seronegative. The rearrangement links TRBV19 to TRBJ2-1; D uncertain. CDR3: CASTARVGEQFF. The CDR3 nucleotides read TGTGCCAGTACTGCTCGCGTCGGTGAGCAGTTCTTC.